One and the same sample provided the 22 T cell receptor beta chains below, sequenced in a study of cytomegalovirus exposure and HLA in healthy donors. The primer mix had 60 Vbeta and 13 Jbeta primers. TCRdb keeps only in-frame clones here, not all; method: immunoSEQ multiplex PCR. Of under 200,000 clones in the sample, roughly 83% were seen once. The sequenced material came from PBMCs. These TCRs come from a man aged 25 to 40 in good health and CMV-seronegative.

DNA for the CDR3: TGTGCCACCAGCAGAGAAGCCCCTTTCTCTGGAAACACCATATATTTT. Amino acid sequence: CATSREAPFSGNTIYF. V is TRBV15 and J is TRBJ1-3; no reliable D call. The length of the CDR3 is 16 residues. Trimming removed 0 bases from V and 0 bases from J, with 9 bases in between. Germline CDR1 LNHNV, CDR2 YYDKDF (reference sequence).

J is TRBJ2-5 and V is TRBV11-1; TRBD1 matches at 9 bases. CDR3 length: 14 amino acids. J was trimmed by 1 base and V by 5 bases; bases with no gene match: 2. Per the germline V gene, CDR1 is SGHAT and CDR2 is FQDESV (reference sequence). CDR3 in DNA: TGTGCCAGCAGCAGGACAGGGGTCCAAGAGACCCAGTACTTC. It is translated as CASSRTGVQETQYF.

This sequence joins TRBV28 and TRBJ1-4; 8 nucleotides align to TRBD1. The CDR3 totals 15 residues. The junction had 12 bases not matched to a gene; V was cut back by 7 bases and J by 8 bases. Germline CDR1 and CDR2: MDHEN and SYDVKM. The CDR3 reads CASTGTGTGREKLFF. CDR3 DNA: TGTGCCAGCACCGGAACCGGGACAGGTCGAGAAAAACTGTTTTTT.

This clone was counted once. The chain has TRBV19 and TRBJ2-2; perhaps TRBD2 as D (5 bases). Germline CDR1 reads LNHDA; CDR2 reads SQIVND (reference sequence). Trimming pared 0 bases from V and 7 bases from J, leaving 9 bases between. The length of the CDR3 is 14 residues. Here the CDR3 DNA reads TGTGCCAGTAGTATAGACCTGGGAGACGGGGAGCTGTTTTTT. It yields the protein CASSIDLGDGELFF.

This rearrangement joins TRBV6-5 to TRBJ2-7; D gene ambiguous. V lost 6 bases to trimming and J lost 2 bases, with 11 bases between them. The germline V gene has CDR1 MNHEY and CDR2 SVGAGI. The CDR3 runs to 13 residues. The CDR3 spells CASRPTAAYEQYF. CDR3 in DNA: TGTGCCAGCAGGCCGACGGCGGCCTACGAGCAGTACTTC.

The chain couples TRBV15 to TRBJ2-2; 7 bases line up with TRBD1. The junction had 3 bases not matched to a gene; V was cut back by 3 bases and J by 2 bases. Germline loops: CDR1 LNHNV, CDR2 YYDKDF (reference sequence). The CDR3 has 15 amino acids. The CDR3 DNA is TGTGCCACCAGCAGGCGACAGGGTAACACCGGGGAGCTGTTTTTT. As protein: CATSRRQGNTGELFF.

The chain recombines TRBV5-1 with TRBJ2-1; a possible D gene is TRBD1 (5 bases). Germline V CDR1 and CDR2: SGHRS, YFSETQ. Trimming cost V 5 bases and J 0 bases, with 12 bases left between them. The CDR3 totals 15 residues. CDR3 sequence (DNA): TGCGCCAGCAGGGAACAGGTCAGCTCCTACAATGAGCAGTTCTTC. It translates to CASREQVSSYNEQFF.

The J gene is TRBJ2-7, the V gene TRBV11-2; a weak D match, TRBD2 (6 bases). The germline V gene has CDR1 SGHAT and CDR2 FQNNGV. The CDR3 extends over 16 amino acids. Trimming removed 3 bases at V and 2 bases at J, with 17 bases between. CDR3 sequence: CASSLLGRAGPYEQYF. As DNA, the CDR3 is TGTGCCAGCAGCTTGTTGGGCAGGGCGGGACCCTACGAGCAGTACTTC.

The chain joins TRBV5-1 to TRBJ2-3, with 12 bases fitting TRBD2. CDR1 and CDR2 (germline): SGHRS, YFSETQ. The CDR3 runs to 19 residues. Losses at the gene ends were 4 bases for V and 2 bases for J; bases not matched to a gene: 14. CDR3 sequence: CASSPGLAGLRPLTDTQYF. Written as DNA, the CDR3 is TGCGCCAGCAGCCCCGGACTAGCGGGGCTACGTCCTCTCACAGATACGCAGTATTTT.

As DNA, the CDR3 is TGTGCCTGGGGATACAGGGGAGAACTGTTTTTT. Its protein is CAWGYRGELFF. The chain has TRBV30 and TRBJ1-4, with 7 bases fitting TRBD1. This CDR3 spans 11 amino acids. The germline V gene has CDR1 GTSNPN and CDR2 SVGIG (reference sequence). V trimming: 5 bases; J trimming: 12 bases; junction bases outside the gene matches: 6.

This chain joins TRBV13 and TRBJ1-2; no definite D call. Germline lookup yields CDR1 PRHDT and CDR2 FYEKMQ (reference sequence). This CDR3 has 12 residues. The ends were cut back, 5 bases at V and 4 bases at J, with 8 bases in the middle. Here the CDR3 DNA reads TGTGCCAGCAGCGTCGACTTCTATGGCTACACCTTC. Protein product: CASSVDFYGYTF.

This clone appeared a few times. The rearrangement uses TRBV4-1 and TRBJ2-5, with TRBD1 matching over 8 bases. The V segment lost 3 bases and the J segment 6 bases; nucleotides outside the gene matches: 6. Germline assignment: CDR1 MGHRA and CDR2 YSYEKL. CDR3 length equals 14 residues. The CDR3 protein is CASSQLDRGQTQYF. DNA for the CDR3: TGCGCCAGCAGCCAGCTTGACAGGGGTCAGACCCAGTACTTC.

This chain joins TRBV2 and TRBJ2-5, with 10 bases that match TRBD2. Germline CDR1 SNHLY, CDR2 FYNNEI. V gave up 3 bases and J gave up 5 bases; unmatched junction bases: 15. The CDR3 has 18 residues. DNA for the CDR3: TGTGCCAGCAGTGAGAGAAGTAGGGGACTAGCGACGCGGGAGACCCAGTACTTC. Amino acid sequence: CASSERSRGLATRETQYF. Variable domain in full (rest from reference TRBV2 and TRBJ2-5): EPEVTQTPSHQVTQMGQEVILRCVPISNHLYFYWYRQILGQKVEFLVSFYNNEISEKSEIFDDQFSVERPDGSNFTLKIRSTKLEDSAMYFCASSERSRGLATRETQYFGPGTRLLVL.

The V call is TRBV7-9, the J call TRBJ1-1, with a possible D match to TRBD1 (6 bases). Germline lookup yields CDR1 SEHNR and CDR2 FQNEAQ (reference sequence). CDR3 size: 16 residues. V lost 1 base to trimming and J lost 2 bases, with 14 bases between them. CDR3 coding DNA: TGTGCCAGCAGCTTAGGAGGGGGGGTCTTCAACACTGAAGCTTTCTTT. This codes for CASSLGGGVFNTEAFF.

The chain joins TRBV18 to TRBJ2-3; the match to TRBD1 covers 8 bases. J lost 3 bases, V lost 1 base, and 6 bases had no gene match. This CDR3 is built from 16 residues. The germline V gene encodes CDR1 KGHSH and CDR2 LQKENI. The CDR3 protein is CASSPRDRGGTDTQYF. DNA for the CDR3: TGTGCCAGCTCACCACGCGACAGGGGAGGAACAGATACGCAGTATTTT.

With respect to this clone: The same CDR3 is also encoded by other DNA sequences in this sample. V is TRBV4-2 and J is TRBJ2-7, with D possibly being TRBD2 (6 bases). Per germline, CDR1 LGHNA and CDR2 YNFKEQ. The germline V and J ends were trimmed by 5 bases and 1 base, with 12 bases remaining between them. The CDR3 loop spans 14 amino acids. CDR3 in DNA: TGTGCCAGCAGCTTGGGACTGACATCCTACGAGCAGTACTTC. Translated, it gives CASSLGLTSYEQYF.

The chain carries TRBV7-2 and TRBJ2-1; tentatively, D is TRBD2 (5 bases). Between the trimmed V and J ends, which lost 5 bases and 5 bases, there was a span of 13 bases. CDR3 length: 14 amino acids. Looked up from germline, CDR1 is SGHTA and CDR2 is FQGNSA. The CDR3 loop reads CASSLGLLHNEQFF. The CDR3 DNA sequence: TGTGCCAGCAGCCTAGGACTGCTCCACAATGAGCAGTTCTTC.

The chain recombines TRBV5-6 with TRBJ2-7, with 13 bases matching TRBD2. V dropped 4 bases and J dropped 4; count of bases not matched to a gene: 5. Germline assignment: CDR1 SGHDT and CDR2 YYEEEE. CDR3 length: 15 residues. The CDR3 loop is CASSRLAGGTYEQYF. The CDR3, as DNA: TGTGCCAGCAGCCGACTAGCGGGAGGCACTTACGAGCAGTACTTC.

The CDR3 region has the DNA TGTGCCAGAGCTACGTACCAAGAGACCCAGTACTTC. The encoded protein is CARATYQETQYF. This chain joins TRBV2 and TRBJ2-5; D remains unclear. The germline V and J ends were trimmed by 9 bases and 0 bases, with 8 bases remaining between them. CDR3 size: 12 residues. The germline CDR1 and CDR2 sequences are SNHLY and FYNNEI.

The rearrangement links TRBV27 to TRBJ1-1, with 8 positions matching TRBD1. The germline V gene has CDR1 MNHEY and CDR2 SMNVEV (reference sequence). J gave up 0 bases and V 6 bases, and 6 bases lay outside the gene matches. CDR3 size: 15 residues. CDR3 protein: CASSRDRSLNTEAFF. The CDR3 DNA reads TGTGCCAGCAGCCGGGACAGGTCCTTGAACACTGAAGCTTTCTTT.

This chain connects TRBV19 to TRBJ2-2, with TRBD1 matching over 7 bases. V shed 7 bases, J shed 0 bases, and the junction held 5 bases outside the gene matches. The germline gives CDR1 LNHDA, CDR2 SQIVND (reference sequence). CDR3 size: 15 residues. In nucleotides, the CDR3 is TGTGCCAGTATCCGGGACAGAGCGAACACCGGGGAGCTGTTTTTT. This encodes CASIRDRANTGELFF.

This clone was observed a handful of times. The chain uses TRBV18 and TRBJ2-7, with TRBD2 identical over 10 bases. Germline CDR1 and CDR2: KGHSH and LQKENI. Germline trimming cut 2 bases from V and 0 bases from J; bases unmatched to any gene: 1. The CDR3 covers 15 residues. CDR3 protein: CASSPSSGSSYEQYF. DNA for the CDR3: TGTGCCAGCTCACCATCTAGCGGGAGCTCCTACGAGCAGTACTTC.